Listed below are T cell receptor beta chains from one sample, sequenced in a study of identical twins. Each CDR3 protein gets one entry after TCRdb re-called the 5' RACE reads with MiXCR. The data show approximately 620,000 distinct CDR3 sequences, 8.6% seen once. These data were also filed under a second study, of yellow fever vaccine responses in identical twins.

Sequenced input: PBMCs. The source of these receptors is a woman aged 18-35 years in good health. CDR3s leave out the opening cysteine and the closing phenylalanine or tryptophan. The size entry is marked missing in some rows and otherwise reads once, few, many or a size class.

size	V	J	CDR3
medium-sized	TRBV2	TRBJ2-2	ASSRTSGGTGELF
NA	TRBV6-1	TRBJ2-7	ASKTGGVDYEQY
few	TRBV9	TRBJ2-5	ASSVKQGTQY
NA	TRBV5-1	TRBJ2-1	ASSLAGTTSNEQF
few	TRBV4-1	TRBJ2-2	ASSQEYGQTGELF
few	TRBV7-2	TRBJ2-1	ASSFFGHGNNEQF
NA	TRBV3-1	TRBJ2-3	ASSQARGGRTDTQY
NA	TRBV15	TRBJ2-3	ATSRERGTSGTDTQY
NA	TRBV27	TRBJ2-1	ASSYTPSGGSDEQF
many	TRBV24-1	TRBJ2-1	ATSPSGESYNEQF
many	TRBV6-5	TRBJ2-5	ASSYHLQETQY
NA	TRBV27	TRBJ2-3	ASRHRTSGPWVGDDTQY
few	TRBV6-1	TRBJ2-6	ATSGGWEANVLT
few	TRBV20-1	TRBJ2-1	SVVSTRIDEQF
NA	TRBV6-1	TRBJ2-3	ASHLEEDRGTDTQY
few	TRBV7-3	TRBJ2-3	ASSAGQGITDTQY
many	TRBV5-1	TRBJ2-7	ASRSGTGATYEQY